The 7 T cell receptor beta chains presented below share a single source sample, sequenced in a study of vaccination effects on CD4 cells after COVID-19. Peptide-pool stimulation followed by sequencing identified expanded antigen-specific CD4+ clonotypes in the ViraFEST assay. It was after 10 days of culture that CD4+ T cells were isolated. Sometime from March through December 2020, the person acquired a SARS-CoV-2 infection that PCR confirmed. Either the mRNA-1273 or the BNT162b2 vaccine was given to participants as two doses. TCRdb's copy holds only in-frame clones and misses some; the assay was immunoSEQ multiplex PCR. This sample yields roughly 16,000 clones, of which under 85% are seen a single time; 20% to 25% belongs to the top ten. No cognate antigen is known for these TCRs. This sample comprised CD4+ T cells from PBMCs cultured with SARS-CoV-2 spike peptides, obtained after COVID-19 vaccination. These receptors were taken from a human donor who had a prior SARS-CoV-2 infection.

The gene calls are TRBV2 and TRBJ2-2; TRBD1 agrees at 7 bases. The CDR3 is 14 amino acids. Germline V gene lookup returns CDR1 SNHLY and CDR2 FYNNEI. Trimming cost V 6 bases and J 3 bases; bases outside gene matches: 4. The DNA for the CDR3 is TGTGCCAGCAGGACAGGGTCGGACACCGGGGAGCTGTTTTTT. Protein product: CASRTGSDTGELFF.

This chain uses TRBV10-3 with TRBJ2-3; TRBD1 aligns across 10 bases. Germline trimming cut 6 bases from V and 3 bases from J; bases unmatched to any gene: 6. CDR1 is ENHRY, CDR2 SYGVKD, per germline. This CDR3 spans 15 amino acids. CDR3: CAISRGQGMTDTQYF. CDR3 DNA: TGTGCCATCAGCCGGGGACAGGGGATGACAGATACGCAGTATTTT.

This clone turned up a few times. The gene calls are TRBV2 and TRBJ2-6; 7 positions agree with TRBD1. The CDR3 runs 21 residues. From germline, CDR1 is SNHLY and CDR2 FYNNEI. With 1 base clipped from V and 1 base from J, the junction kept 16 bases outside the gene matches. Here the CDR3 reads CASSEGLVWDSYSSGANVLTF. The CDR3 bases are TGTGCCAGCAGTGAAGGGTTAGTCTGGGACAGTTATTCATCTGGGGCCAACGTCCTGACTTTC.

This clone appeared a single time. The chain couples TRBV10-3 to TRBJ1-6, with D uncertain. The CDR3 spans 13 residues. CDR1 is ENHRY, CDR2 SYGVKD, per germline. V was shortened by 3 bases and J by 7 bases, with 7 bases between the two germline ends. CDR3 sequence: CAISDTENSPLHF. The CDR3 bases are TGTGCCATCAGTGATACAGAGAATTCACCCCTCCACTTT.

The chain links TRBV5-1 to TRBJ1-2; 8 bases are a match to TRBD1. CDR3 length: 16 amino acids. The ends lost 4 bases at V and 7 bases at J; junction bases unmatched: 15. Germline-derived CDR1 and CDR2 are SGHRS and YFSETQ. The CDR3 region has the DNA TGCGCCAGCAGCGACTTCCCGGGCCAGGGGGCGGTTGGCTACACCTTC. Translation: CASSDFPGQGAVGYTF.

This clone came up once. This chain joins TRBV9 and TRBJ2-3, with no clear D. This CDR3 is built from 13 residues. Trimming stripped 3 bases from V and 1 base from J, with 6 bases between. Germline-derived CDR1 and CDR2 are SGDLS and YYNGEE. The CDR3 loop reads CASSAPGTDTQYF. CDR3 bases: TGTGCCAGCAGCGCCCCGGGCACAGATACGCAGTATTTT.

This chain connects TRBV5-3 to TRBJ2-7, with D perhaps matching TRBD2 (6 bases). TRBV5-3 carries the ORF label, with uncertain function. V lost 3 bases, J lost 2 bases, and 15 bases lay in between. The CDR3 extends over 15 amino acids. The DNA for the CDR3 is TGTGCCAGAAGCTCAGCCGGGACTGACACCTACGAGCAGTACTTC. Its translation: CARSSAGTDTYEQYF.